A single T cell receptor (beta chain) is shown here with its context. What it binds is unknown. This entry is derived from a study of T cell responses to AZD1222 COVID-19 vaccine. Regarding the study as a whole: Targeting of unmutated variant regions was reportedly seen in nearly half of spike-specific TCRs. Vaccine-associated CD4 TCRs ranged over spike, dominating at 160-218 and 743-854. White British donors predominated, females outnumbered males, and clonal diversity was possibly underestimated.

Generated by immunoSEQ multiplex PCR, the TCRdb table keeps only in-frame clones and is missing some. The sample records approximately 100,000 clones, around 94% being singletons. The starting material was peripheral blood, obtained on day 0 of AZD1222 vaccination. The receptor's source is an adult in good health.

CDR3 region: CASSISGGKGNTIYF. CDR3 bases: TGCGCCAGCAGTATATCAGGGGGAAAGGGAAACACCATATATTTT. The chain couples TRBV5-1 to TRBJ1-3; 7 positions agree with TRBD1. V was clipped by 5 bases and J by 4 bases; unmatched bases: 9. The length of the CDR3 is 15 residues. Germline V gives CDR1 SGHRS, CDR2 YFSETQ.